These 31 T cell receptor beta chains share one sample of origin, sequenced in a study of blood T cells in healthy people across ages. The second PCR ran about 6 to 12 cycles with a sample-barcoded 5' primer and J-beta primers. Using its own MiXCR run on the 5' RACE reads, TCRdb lists one record per CDR3 protein. There are about 1.5 million distinct CDR3 sequences in the sample; 40% to 50% occur only once, and roughly 8.2% lies in the top ten. Sequenced material: blood. Receptors originate from a woman under 30 in good health.

This clonotype was seen a few times. CDR3 in DNA: TGTGCCAGCAGTCTAAGGCTGCTAGCGGGGGGGGACAATGAGCAGTTCTTC. This translates into CASSLRLLAGGDNEQFF. The chain has TRBV9 and TRBJ2-1; 12 positions match TRBD2. This CDR3 comprises 17 residues. V lost 5 bases and J lost 5; bases outside the gene matches: 11. Germline loops: CDR1 SGDLS, CDR2 YYNGEE. The variable domain in full, completed from reference TRBV9 and TRBJ2-1, reads DSGVTQTPKHLITATGQRVTLRCSPRSGDLSVYWYQQSLDQGLQFLIQYYNGEERAKGNILERFSAQQFPDLHSELNLSSLELGDSALYFCASSLRLLAGGDNEQFFGPGTRLTVL.

Regarding this clonotype: One end of the junction is discordant with germline, which a read error may explain. The chain recombines TRBV5-5 with TRBJ2-1; TRBD2 aligns across 10 bases. CDR1 and CDR2 (germline): SGHKS, YYEKEE (reference sequence). The CDR3 is 15 amino acids. The DNA of the CDR3 is TGTGTCAGCAGCTCGTACAGCGGGGGGGCCGATGAGCAGTTCTTC. Translating gives CVSSSYSGGADEQFF.

This clonotype was picked up a small number of times. V and J are TRBV25-1 and TRBJ2-1; a weak D match, TRBD1 (6 bases). Looked up from germline, CDR1 is MGHDK and CDR2 is SYGVNS. The V and J ends lost 1 base and 6 bases respectively, with 16 bases between them. The CDR3 consists of 16 residues. The CDR3 DNA sequence: TGTGCCAGCAGTGAATCCAGGGGCCCTCGCGGCAATGAGCAGTTCTTC. It yields the protein CASSESRGPRGNEQFF.

This clonotype occurred many times. The chain combines TRBV5-1 with TRBJ2-5; D gene uncertain. Germline V gives CDR1 SGHRS, CDR2 YFSETQ. CDR3 size: 12 residues. With 4 bases removed from V and 0 bases from J, the gap between germline ends came to 4 bases. CDR3 protein: CASSPNQETQYF. The DNA of the CDR3 is TGCGCCAGCAGCCCCAACCAAGAGACCCAGTACTTC.

The CDR3 spells CASSLNQRGSPSTDTQYF. The CDR3 DNA is TGCGCCAGCAGCTTGAACCAGCGGGGTAGCCCTAGCACAGATACGCAGTATTTT. The V gene is TRBV5-1, the J gene TRBJ2-3, with 7 positions matching TRBD2. This CDR3 has 18 amino acids. From germline, CDR1 is SGHRS and CDR2 YFSETQ. V shed 1 base, J shed 0 bases, and the junction held 11 bases outside the gene matches.

Details on this clonotype: The germline gene is not matched at one end of the junction; a read error may be the cause. The rearrangement uses TRBV5-1 and TRBJ2-3; 9 bases align to TRBD2. The CDR3 is 13 amino acids. CDR1 and CDR2 (germline): SGHRS, YFSETQ. CDR3 sequence: CAGRLAANLTQYF. Written as DNA, the CDR3 is TGCGCCGGCAGACTAGCGGCTAACCTTACGCAGTATTTT.

This chain links TRBV6-1 with TRBJ1-5; D gene unclear. The germline V gene encodes CDR1 MNHNS and CDR2 SASEGT. The CDR3 is 14 residues long. Trimming removed 2 bases from V and 5 bases from J, with 10 bases in between. The CDR3 region has the DNA TGTGCCAGCAGTGAACGAGGACCGTATCAGCCCCAGCATTTT. Protein sequence: CASSERGPYQPQHF.

The chain carries TRBV25-1 and TRBJ2-1; D is unclear. Germline V CDR1 and CDR2: MGHDK, SYGVNS. The ends were cut back, 4 bases at V and 8 bases at J, with 21 bases in the middle. The CDR3 runs to 16 residues. Written as DNA, the CDR3 is TGTGCCAGCAGTGGACCCGACAAGTTGGGGTATGATGAGCAGTTCTTC. Translation gives CASSGPDKLGYDEQFF. Full variable domain (missing parts from reference TRBV25-1 and TRBJ2-1): EADIYQTPRYLVIGTGKKITLECSQTMGHDKMYWYQQDPGMELHLIHYSYGVNSTEKGDLSSESTVSRIRTEHFPLTLESARPSHTSQYLCASSGPDKLGYDEQFFGPGTRLTVL.

J is TRBJ2-1 and V is TRBV20-1; TRBD2 aligns across 8 bases. V lost 0 bases to trimming and J lost 15 bases; unmatched junction nucleotides: 7. This CDR3 spans 12 amino acids. The V gene's germline CDR1 is DFQATT and CDR2 SNEGSKA (reference sequence). The CDR3 reads CSARDGIAGTFF. The CDR3 DNA follows: TGCAGTGCTAGAGACGGGATAGCGGGGACGTTCTTC.

This chain joins TRBV5-1 and TRBJ2-1; perhaps TRBD2 as D (5 bases). CDR1 and CDR2 from the germline V gene are SGHRS and YFSETQ. Between the trimmed V and J ends, which lost 6 bases and 5 bases, there was a span of 12 bases. The CDR3 loop spans 13 amino acids. CDR3 amino acids: CASKEGLDNEQFF. In DNA, the CDR3 is TGCGCCAGCAAGGAAGGACTGGACAATGAGCAGTTCTTC. Based on the CDR3 plus reference TRBV5-1 and TRBJ2-1, the full variable domain is KAGVTQTPRYLIKTRGQQVTLSCSPISGHRSVSWYQQTPGQGLQFLFEYFSETQRNKGNFPGRFSGRQFSNSRSEMNVSTLELGDSALYLCASKEGLDNEQFFGPGTRLTVL.

Concerning this clonotype: Compared with germline, one end of the junction differs, possibly owing to a read error. J is TRBJ2-7 and V is TRBV27, with 7 bases fitting TRBD1. The germline V gene encodes CDR1 MNHEY and CDR2 SMNVEV (reference sequence). The CDR3 is made up of 15 amino acids. CDR3 in DNA: TGTCCCAGCAGTTCCCCGGACAGGAGCTCCTACGAGCAGTACTTC. It specifies CPSSSPDRSSYEQYF.

V usage is TRBV6-6 and J usage is TRBJ2-7; D is possibly TRBD1 (5 bases). Trimming pared 8 bases from V and 6 bases from J, leaving 11 bases between. The CDR3 is 11 amino acids. From germline, CDR1 is MNHNY and CDR2 SVGAGI (reference sequence). The CDR3 sequence is CASGFQGEQYF. CDR3 nucleotide sequence: TGTGCCAGCGGGTTTCAGGGCGAGCAGTACTTC.

The chain couples TRBV11-2 to TRBJ1-1; D may be TRBD1 (5 bases). The V and J ends lost 0 bases and 7 bases respectively, with 12 bases between them. The germline V gene encodes CDR1 SGHAT and CDR2 FQNNGV. There are 14 residues in the CDR3. CDR3 residues: CASSLDVSGSEAFF. In DNA form, the CDR3 reads TGTGCCAGCAGCTTAGATGTATCAGGGAGTGAAGCTTTCTTT.

The chain couples TRBV6-5 to TRBJ2-1, with D possibly called TRBD1 or TRBD2 (5 bases each). The V and J ends lost 2 bases and 10 bases respectively, with 21 bases between them. Germline V gene lookup returns CDR1 MNHEY and CDR2 SVGAGI. This CDR3 is 16 amino acids long. This CDR3 is CASSYPARGSGLEQFF. CDR3 in DNA: TGTGCCAGCAGTTACCCCGCTAGAGGCTCGGGGCTCGAGCAGTTCTTC.

The genes are TRBV9 and TRBJ2-7; a weak D match, TRBD2 (6 bases). Germline V gene data show CDR1 as SGDLS and CDR2 as YYNGEE. V lost 1 base and J 3 bases, leaving 8 bases between the germline ends. The CDR3 extends over 13 amino acids. DNA for the CDR3: TGTGCCAGCAGCGTATCAGCGGGCTACGAGCAGTACTTC. Translating gives CASSVSAGYEQYF.

This clonotype was detected a few times. The chain uses TRBV11-2 and TRBJ2-3; TRBD2 might be the D (6 bases). V lost 1 base to trimming and J lost 4 bases, with 15 bases between them. Germline V gives CDR1 SGHAT, CDR2 FQNNGV. This CDR3 is built from 16 residues. CDR3 sequence (DNA): TGTGCCAGCAGCTTAGCCGGGGTTGCGGGGCCAGATACGCAGTATTTT. It is translated as CASSLAGVAGPDTQYF.

This chain's CDR3 is CASSFGTPNTEAFF. The CDR3 bases are TGTGCCAGCAGTTTTGGTACCCCGAACACTGAAGCTTTCTTT. The V call is TRBV6-1, the J call TRBJ1-1; no clear D gene. CDR3 length: 14 residues. Per the germline V gene, CDR1 is MNHNS and CDR2 is SASEGT. V lost 5 bases and J 1 base, leaving 11 bases between the germline ends.

CDR3 residues: CASILGTSTLSGANVLTF. The CDR3 DNA sequence: TGTGCCAGCATACTAGGGACTTCTACCCTCTCTGGGGCCAACGTCCTGACTTTC. The chain employs TRBV7-9 and TRBJ2-6, with a tentative D call TRBD2 (6 bases). V dropped 7 bases and J dropped 0 bases, with 19 bases sitting between them. The CDR3 covers 18 residues. From germline, CDR1 is SEHNR and CDR2 FQNEAQ (reference sequence). Full variable domain (remainder filled in from reference TRBV7-9 and TRBJ2-6): DTGVSQNPRHKITKRGQNVTFRCDPISEHNRLYWYRQTLGQGPEFLTYFQNEAQLEKSRLLSDRFSAERPKGSFSTLEIQRTEQGDSAMYLCASILGTSTLSGANVLTFGAGSRLTVL.

In its sample, this clonotype was seen a few times. The chain employs TRBV29-1 and TRBJ2-3; TRBD2 aligns across 9 bases. The V gene's germline CDR1 is SQVTM and CDR2 ANQGSEA. V lost 6 bases and J lost 0; bases outside the gene matches: 10. The CDR3 runs 16 residues. CDR3 residues: CSVRGASGTSTDTQYF. The DNA of the CDR3 is TGCAGCGTGAGGGGGGCTAGCGGGACCAGCACAGATACGCAGTATTTT.

This clonotype came up a few times. J is TRBJ2-1 and V is TRBV20-1, with a tentative D call TRBD2 (6 bases). The length of the CDR3 is 13 residues. Between the trimmed V and J ends, which lost 5 bases and 3 bases, there was a span of 11 bases. Germline values: CDR1 DFQATT, CDR2 SNEGSKA (reference sequence). DNA of the CDR3: TGCAGTGCTGGGCTAGCGATCTACAATGAGCAGTTCTTC. Translation: CSAGLAIYNEQFF.

The gene calls are TRBV20-1 and TRBJ1-6; D gene unclear. V was clipped by 2 bases and J by 7 bases, with 9 bases between them. CDR1 DFQATT and CDR2 SNEGSKA come from the germline V gene (reference sequence). CDR3 size: 13 residues. DNA of the CDR3: TGCAGTGCTAGATTGCCCGGGAATTCACCCCTCCACTTT. Protein sequence: CSARLPGNSPLHF.

In this sample, this clonotype turned up a few times. The CDR3 region has the DNA TGTGCCAGCTCACCAACCATACAGGGGGTAACAGATACGCAGTATTTT. This gives the protein CASSPTIQGVTDTQYF. V usage is TRBV18 and J usage is TRBJ2-3; 8 bases align to TRBD1. Germline V gene sequence: CDR1 KGHSH, CDR2 LQKENI. There are 16 residues in the CDR3. The J segment lost 3 bases and the V segment lost 2 bases, leaving 7 bases of the junction unmatched.

This clonotype was recorded a few times. The chain is built from TRBV15 and TRBJ1-2; TRBD1 aligns across 7 bases. V gave up 1 base and J gave up 6 bases; unmatched junction bases: 14. CDR1 is LNHNV and CDR2 is YYDKDF in the germline V gene (reference sequence). The CDR3 covers 17 residues. CDR3 in amino acids: CATSRAPIDRDSNGYTF. CDR3 coding DNA: TGTGCCACCAGCAGAGCACCTATAGACCGGGACAGCAATGGCTACACCTTC.

This clonotype was counted a single time. One end of the junction varies from germline; a read error may be responsible. The chain employs TRBV9 and TRBJ2-7; D gene ambiguous. The CDR3 totals 15 residues. Germline lookup yields CDR1 SGDLS and CDR2 YYNGEE. The CDR3 DNA follows: TGTGCCAACAGCCCTAAGACCCCTTCAATGGGGGAGCAGTACTTC. Protein: CANSPKTPSMGEQYF.

The rearrangement links TRBV6-5 to TRBJ1-1; D not certain. CDR1 is MNHEY, CDR2 SVGAGI, per germline. Deletions cut 6 bases from V and 8 bases from J, with 16 bases between. The CDR3 is made up of 13 amino acids. Here the CDR3 DNA reads TGTGCCAGCAGACGAGACCCGGGAATAGAAGCTTTCTTT. It translates to CASRRDPGIEAFF.

J is TRBJ2-1 and V is TRBV5-1; no firm D call. Trimming removed 3 bases from V and 7 bases from J, with 26 bases in between. The germline V gene encodes CDR1 SGHRS and CDR2 YFSETQ. This CDR3 has 18 amino acids. CDR3 in amino acids: CASSSLRLSYLLGNEQFF. The DNA for the CDR3 is TGCGCCAGCAGCTCCCTGAGGTTGTCCTATCTTTTGGGGAATGAGCAGTTCTTC.

In this sample, this clonotype turned up a few times. The chain couples TRBV6-5 to TRBJ1-5; D gene ambiguous. The length of the CDR3 is 14 residues. Germline values: CDR1 MNHEY, CDR2 SVGAGI. V was trimmed by 2 bases and J by 6 bases, leaving 11 bases between them. CDR3 coding DNA: TGTGCCAGCAGTTACGGGAAGGGTGGTCAGCCCCAGCATTTT. The encoded protein is CASSYGKGGQPQHF.

This clonotype showed up just once. The chain uses TRBV6-1 and TRBJ2-4; 8 bases map to TRBD1. This CDR3 region has 14 residues. V lost 7 bases and J lost 13; bases outside the gene matches: 15. CDR1 is MNHNS and CDR2 is SASEGT in the germline V gene. CDR3 DNA: TGTGCCAGCAAACAGGGGGTCTCCTACAATGAGCAGTACTTC. It is translated as CASKQGVSYNEQYF.

The CDR3 nucleotides read TGTGCCAGCTCCCACTCACCGACAGAAATGAACACTGAAGCTTTCTTT. This codes for CASSHSPTEMNTEAFF. The chain couples TRBV18 to TRBJ1-1, with D maybe TRBD1 (5 bases). The V gene's germline CDR1 is KGHSH and CDR2 LQKENI. The germline V and J ends were trimmed by 6 bases and 0 bases, with 17 bases remaining between them. The CDR3 is made up of 16 amino acids.

J is TRBJ2-7 and V is TRBV12-3 or TRBV12-4; D possibly corresponds to TRBD2 (8 bases). V was trimmed by 5 bases and J by 7 bases, leaving 30 bases between them. CDR3 length: 18 residues. The CDR3 spells CASSPIPGTDKSGGEQYF. The CDR3 DNA is TGTGCCAGCAGTCCGATCCCCGGGACAGACAAATCGGGGGGGGAGCAGTACTTC.

This clonotype was observed a few times. The CDR3 protein is CASSEVGNSEAFF. Here the CDR3 DNA reads TGTGCCAGCAGTGAAGTAGGTAACTCTGAAGCTTTCTTT. This rearrangement joins TRBV2 to TRBJ1-1; D not certain. This CDR3 has 13 amino acids. V was trimmed by 1 base and J by 6 bases, leaving 9 bases between them. The germline V gene encodes CDR1 SNHLY and CDR2 FYNNEI.